A selection of T cell receptor beta chains follows, all from one sample in a study of T cells after yellow fever vaccination. Via MiXCR, TCRdb re-called the 5' RACE reads, giving one row per CDR3 protein. The top ten clones hold over 3% of a sample with approximately 300,000 distinct CDR3 sequences, about 10% of them seen once. This specimen consisted of CD4+ T cells sorted from PBMCs, obtained 45 days after the yellow fever booster vaccination. The receptors here all came from a man between 18 and 29 years old who received the YFV17D yellow fever vaccine. Both conserved end residues are part of each CDR3. D genes are given only for firm matches. Only some rows state a clone size, as once, few, many or a class for expanded clones.

j_call v_call clone_size d_call cdr3_aa cdr3_nt
TRBJ2-3 TRBV25-1 few TRBD2 CASSASGPTDTQYF TGTGCCAGCAGTGCTAGCGGGCCCACAGATACGCAGTATTTT
TRBJ2-7 TRBV12-3/TRBV12-4 - TRBD2 CASNLSGGRYEQYF TGTGCCAGCAACCTTAGCGGGGGTCGTTACGAGCAGTACTTC
TRBJ1-1 TRBV28 - TRBD1 CASGGQGFPEAFF TGTGCCAGCGGGGGACAGGGGTTCCCTGAAGCTTTCTTT
TRBJ1-1 TRBV2 - - CASRTGQNTEAFF TGTGCCAGCAGGACCGGACAGAACACTGAAGCTTTCTTT
TRBJ2-1 TRBV14 - - CASNTGGPSYNEQFF TGTGCCAGCAACACCGGGGGGCCCAGCTACAATGAGCAGTTCTTC
TRBJ1-2 TRBV27 - TRBD1 CASSLPDRTWPLVPSLNYGYTF TGTGCCAGCAGTTTGCCGGACAGGACTTGGCCGTTAGTCCCGTCACTTAACTATGGCTACACCTTC
TRBJ1-2 TRBV12-3/TRBV12-4 - - CASSPYKGHGYTF TGTGCCAGCAGCCCCTACAAGGGCCATGGCTACACCTTC
TRBJ2-7 TRBV7-3 - TRBD2 CASRFLAGNSYEQYF TGTGCCAGCAGGTTCCTAGCGGGGAACTCCTACGAGCAGTACTTC
TRBJ2-3 TRBV3-1 few - CASSPRGPTDTQYF TGTGCCAGCAGCCCCCGTGGCCCCACAGATACGCAGTATTTT
TRBJ1-1 TRBV24-1 - TRBD1 CATSDRGEAEAFF TGTGCCACCAGTGACAGGGGGGAGGCTGAAGCTTTCTTT
TRBJ1-3 TRBV7-9 many - CASRPKFRVGRNTIYF TGTGCCAGCAGACCTAAGTTTCGGGTAGGACGAAACACCATATATTTT
TRBJ2-3 TRBV5-1 many - CASSLKGGTDTQYF TGCGCCAGCAGCTTGAAAGGGGGCACAGATACGCAGTATTTT
TRBJ1-6 TRBV4-3 few - CASSQIARRNSPLHF TGCGCCAGCAGCCAAATCGCCCGCAGAAATTCACCCCTCCACTTT
TRBJ1-1 TRBV7-6 many - CASSLNGAEAFF TGTGCCAGCAGCCTAAACGGGGCGGAGGCTTTCTTT
TRBJ1-5 TRBV28 - TRBD1 CASSAAGTGGRNQPQHF TGTGCCAGCAGTGCTGCCGGGACAGGGGGCCGCAATCAGCCCCAGCATTTT
TRBJ2-2 TRBV9 - - CASSTLADVTGELFF TGTGCCAGCAGTACCCTGGCGGACGTCACCGGGGAGCTGTTTTTT
TRBJ1-1 TRBV7-3 few - CASSSQNTEAFF TGTGCCAGCAGCTCCCAGAACACTGAAGCTTTCTTT
TRBJ2-3 TRBV6-5 - - CAIRSWDTDTQYF TGTGCCATAAGGAGTTGGGACACAGATACGCAGTATTTT
TRBJ2-3 TRBV2 few TRBD2 CASSELGTSGGSYRDTQYF TGTGCCAGCAGTGAATTGGGGACTAGCGGGGGGAGCTATCGAGATACGCAGTATTTT
TRBJ1-4 TRBV30 - - CAWSRGFEKLFF TGTGCCTGGAGTAGGGGTTTTGAAAAACTGTTTTTT
TRBJ2-5 TRBV7-9 few TRBD2 CASSFRPGGGATETQYF TGTGCCAGCAGCTTCCGCCCGGGCGGGGGGGCCACGGAGACCCAGTACTTC
TRBJ2-3 TRBV28 once TRBD2 CASRLAGDTDTQYF TGTGCCAGCAGACTAGCGGGGGACACAGATACGCAGTATTTT
TRBJ1-3 TRBV4-1 few - CASSLLLGTGNTIYF TGCGCCAGCAGCCTCTTGTTGGGAACTGGAAACACCATATATTTT
TRBJ1-1 TRBV12-3/TRBV12-4 many - CASSGSGTRGTEAFF TGTGCCAGCAGTGGATCCGGGACAAGGGGGACTGAAGCTTTCTTT
TRBJ2-3 TRBV5-1 few - CASSTGQGGDTQYF TGCGCCAGCAGCACGGGACAAGGGGGAGATACGCAGTATTTT
TRBJ2-5 TRBV7-9 - - CASSPGVAGETQYF TGTGCCAGCAGCCCAGGGGTAGCGGGAGAGACCCAGTACTTC